The 25 T cell receptor beta chains below all came from one sample that was sequenced in a study of blood T cell repertoires in COVID-19. Repertoires were generated with immunoSEQ multiplex PCR, while TCRdb's copy carries only in-frame clones and drops some. There are under 85,000 clones in the sample; 86% occur only once, and under 20% lies in the top ten. The sequenced sample was peripheral blood. The receptor set was obtained from a man older than 75 in a cohort sampled during active COVID-19.

The V call is TRBV10-3, the J call TRBJ2-7; D may be TRBD1 (5 bases). Germline V gene data show CDR1 as ENHRY and CDR2 as SYGVKD. This CDR3 has 15 amino acids. V gave up 0 bases and J gave up 2 bases, with 11 bases separating them. The CDR3 sequence: CAISESQGRTYEQYF. DNA for the CDR3: TGTGCCATCAGTGAGTCGCAGGGCCGAACCTACGAGCAGTACTTC.

The V gene is TRBV19, the J gene TRBJ2-2, with 16 bases that match TRBD2. The trim removed 7 bases at V and 4 bases at J, leaving 9 bases unmatched. Germline lookup yields CDR1 LNHDA and CDR2 SQIVND (reference sequence). CDR3 size: 18 residues. The CDR3 DNA reads TGTGCCAGTATCCCGGGACTAGCGGGGGGGCTCGGCACCGGGGAGCTGTTTTTT. This gives the protein CASIPGLAGGLGTGELFF.

The V and J genes are TRBV19 and TRBJ1-2; a weak D match, TRBD1 (5 bases). Germline V CDR1 and CDR2: LNHDA, SQIVND (reference sequence). There are 15 residues in the CDR3. The V and J ends lost 4 bases and 2 bases respectively, with 14 bases between them. The DNA for the CDR3 is TGTGCCAGTAGTACCGTCGGGGGTTTGAACTATGGCTACACCTTC. It yields the protein CASSTVGGLNYGYTF.

The rearrangement links TRBV5-5 to TRBJ2-2; possibly TRBD2 for D (5 bases). V lost 3 bases and J lost 1, with 13 bases in between. This CDR3 region has 16 residues. Germline assignment: CDR1 SGHKS and CDR2 YYEKEE (reference sequence). The CDR3 region has the DNA TGTGCCAGCAGCTCGTTGAGGGTGGAGAACACCGGGGAGCTGTTTTTT. Translated, it gives CASSSLRVENTGELFF.

This clone showed up just a few times. The chain couples TRBV2 to TRBJ2-5; 7 bases are shared with TRBD1. After removal of 6 bases from V and 1 base from J, the junction contained 2 bases not matched to a gene. The CDR3 extends over 13 amino acids. Per germline, CDR1 SNHLY and CDR2 FYNNEI. The CDR3 spells CASSGDSQETQYF. The CDR3, as DNA: TGTGCCAGCAGCGGGGACAGCCAAGAGACCCAGTACTTC.

The chain recombines TRBV5-6 with TRBJ1-1; D remains unclear. The CDR3 has 14 residues. V lost 7 bases and J lost 3, with 16 bases in between. Germline V gene lookup returns CDR1 SGHDT and CDR2 YYEEEE. As DNA, the CDR3 is TGTGCCAGCGAATTTCTGGGCCCGCACACTGAAGCTTTCTTT. This encodes CASEFLGPHTEAFF.

The CDR3 loop reads CASTWGKYNSPLHF. The CDR3 region has the DNA TGTGCCAGCACGTGGGGCAAGTATAATTCACCCCTCCACTTT. V is TRBV28 and J is TRBJ1-6; tentatively, D is TRBD1 (5 bases). V gave up 7 bases and J gave up 4 bases, with 11 bases separating them. Germline values: CDR1 MDHEN, CDR2 SYDVKM. The CDR3 totals 14 residues.

The chain links TRBV5-1 to TRBJ2-1, with TRBD2 matching over 10 bases. The germline V gene has CDR1 SGHRS and CDR2 YFSETQ. The CDR3 extends over 16 amino acids. V trimming: 3 bases; J trimming: 4 bases; junction bases outside the gene matches: 7. The DNA of the CDR3 is TGCGCCAGCAGCTCGAGACCTAGCGGGGGTTACAATGAGCAGTTCTTC. Translating it yields CASSSRPSGGYNEQFF.

This sequence joins TRBV28 and TRBJ2-7; weak D call: TRBD1 (5 bases). Trimming took 3 bases from V and 2 from J, leaving 11 bases between them. Per germline, CDR1 MDHEN and CDR2 SYDVKM. The CDR3 has 14 amino acids. CDR3 bases: TGTGCCAGCAGTTTGAGCCAGGGTGCCTACGAGCAGTACTTC. Residues: CASSLSQGAYEQYF.

The chain joins TRBV29-1 to TRBJ2-3; 11 positions match TRBD1. Germline CDR1 SQVTM, CDR2 ANQGSEA. V gave up 1 base and J gave up 0 bases; unmatched junction bases: 3. The CDR3 runs 16 residues. Written as DNA, the CDR3 is TGCAGCGTTGAAGGGGACAGGGGGACTAGCACAGATACGCAGTATTTT. It translates to CSVEGDRGTSTDTQYF.

The chain links TRBV9 to TRBJ2-2; 9 positions match TRBD2. The J segment lost 2 bases and the V segment lost 7 bases, leaving 9 bases of the junction unmatched. Germline loops: CDR1 SGDLS, CDR2 YYNGEE. This CDR3 comprises 16 residues. The CDR3 nucleotides read TGTGCCAGCTCCAGAGTAGCGGGGGTTAACACCGGGGAGCTGTTTTTT. It is translated as CASSRVAGVNTGELFF.

The chain is built from TRBV7-2 and TRBJ2-5; possible D gene TRBD2, 6 bases. CDR3 size: 14 residues. Germline CDR1 SGHTA, CDR2 FQGNSA. Deletions cut 2 bases from V and 2 bases from J, with 9 bases between. The CDR3 region has the DNA TGTGCCAGCAGCTTACGACTAGAACAAGAGACCCAGTACTTC. Its protein is CASSLRLEQETQYF.

V gene TRBV7-8 combines with J gene TRBJ1-2, with TRBD1 matching over 7 bases. CDR1 SGHVS and CDR2 FQNEAQ come from the germline V gene. Losses at the gene ends were 5 bases for V and 0 bases for J; bases not matched to a gene: 6. The CDR3 runs 15 residues. DNA of the CDR3: TGTGCCAGCAGCCCTGGGACAGAAACTAACTATGGCTACACCTTC. The encoded protein is CASSPGTETNYGYTF.

The rearrangement joins TRBV5-6 to TRBJ2-7; maybe TRBD1 (6 bases). The CDR3 extends over 14 amino acids. V lost 0 bases to trimming and J lost 6 bases, with 13 bases between them. The germline CDR1 and CDR2 sequences are SGHDT and YYEEEE. The DNA of the CDR3 is TGTGCCAGCAGCTTGGACAGGGCGGTTGGCGAGCAGTACTTC. Its translation: CASSLDRAVGEQYF. The full variable domain, completed using reference TRBV5-6 and TRBJ2-7, is DAGVTQSPTHLIKTRGQQVTLRCSPKSGHDTVSWYQQALGQGPQFIFQYYEEEERQRGNFPDRFSGHQFPNYSSELNVNALLLGDSALYLCASSLDRAVGEQYFGPGTRLTVT.

This sequence joins TRBV5-1 and TRBJ1-1; no firm D call. Trimming took 1 base from V and 1 from J, leaving 8 bases between them. Germline loops: CDR1 SGHRS, CDR2 YFSETQ. The CDR3 is 14 amino acids. The DNA for the CDR3 is TGCGCCAGCAGCTTGAGAGGCAGGAACACTGAAGCTTTCTTT. Protein: CASSLRGRNTEAFF.

The V and J genes are TRBV29-1 and TRBJ2-7; D ambiguous. V lost 1 base, J lost 0 bases, and 13 bases lay in between. CDR1 is SQVTM and CDR2 is ANQGSEA in the germline V gene. This CDR3 is 15 amino acids long. CDR3 DNA: TGCAGCGTTGAAGCGCGACTGCGGAGCTCCTACGAGCAGTACGTC. This encodes CSVEARLRSSYEQYV.

The chain links TRBV6-5 to TRBJ2-5; TRBD2 agrees at 7 bases. Germline V gives CDR1 MNHEY, CDR2 SVGAGI. This CDR3 contains 13 residues. The trim removed 7 bases at V and 9 bases at J, leaving 11 bases unmatched. The CDR3 protein is CASKPRPREAQYF. CDR3 nucleotides: TGTGCCAGCAAACCCCGCCCCCGGGAGGCCCAGTACTTC.

The genes are TRBV11-3 and TRBJ2-3; D might be TRBD2 (6 bases). From germline, CDR1 is SGHNT and CDR2 YENEEA. This CDR3 region has 14 residues. The V gene lost 3 bases and the J gene lost 2 bases, with 9 bases spanning the gap. Written as DNA, the CDR3 is TGTGCCAGCAGCTTGGGCGGGAACACAGATACGCAGTATTTT. As protein: CASSLGGNTDTQYF.

This clone was picked up one time. V gene TRBV19 combines with J gene TRBJ2-1; 10 bases match TRBD2. Germline loops: CDR1 LNHDA, CDR2 SQIVND (reference sequence). V lost 8 bases, J lost 4 bases, and 8 bases stayed unmatched. The CDR3 extends over 15 amino acids. This CDR3 is CASAVAGGNYNEQFF. CDR3 DNA: TGTGCCAGTGCCGTAGCGGGGGGAAATTACAATGAGCAGTTCTTC.

V gene TRBV10-3 combines with J gene TRBJ2-2; 10 positions match TRBD2. Germline V gives CDR1 ENHRY, CDR2 SYGVKD. Trimming removed 6 bases from V and 1 base from J; junction bases left unmatched: 5. The CDR3 runs to 16 residues. CDR3 region: CAIRTPSGGNTGELFF. The CDR3, as DNA: TGTGCCATCAGGACTCCTAGCGGGGGGAACACCGGGGAGCTGTTTTTT.

V is TRBV5-4 and J is TRBJ2-1; 12 bases are a match to TRBD2. Losses at the gene ends were 4 bases for V and 3 bases for J; bases not matched to a gene: 2. The V gene's germline CDR1 is SGHNT and CDR2 YYREEE (reference sequence). The CDR3 covers 15 residues. CDR3 region: CASSRTSGDYNEQFF. As DNA, the CDR3 is TGTGCCAGCAGCCGGACTAGCGGGGACTACAATGAGCAGTTCTTC.

V gene TRBV11-2 combines with J gene TRBJ2-5; D not resolved. This CDR3 is built from 14 residues. Trimming pared 5 bases from V and 1 base from J, leaving 11 bases between. Germline V gene data show CDR1 as SGHAT and CDR2 as FQNNGV. CDR3 sequence reads: CASSPPSSQETQYF. The CDR3 DNA is TGTGCCAGCAGCCCCCCTAGTTCCCAAGAGACCCAGTACTTC.

The chain employs TRBV2 and TRBJ2-1; 9 bases are a match to TRBD2. Germline V lookup: CDR1 SNHLY, CDR2 FYNNEI. Germline trimming cut 4 bases from V and 9 bases from J; bases unmatched to any gene: 7. This CDR3 has 14 residues. CDR3 in amino acids: CASSGLAGDSEQFF. The DNA for the CDR3 is TGTGCCAGCAGTGGGTTAGCGGGGGATAGTGAGCAGTTCTTC.

The genes are TRBV5-6 and TRBJ2-1; the D gene is possibly TRBD1 (6 bases). V lost 4 bases and J 0 bases, leaving 17 bases between the germline ends. Germline-derived CDR1 and CDR2 are SGHDT and YYEEEE. CDR3 length: 17 amino acids. The CDR3 DNA is TGTGCCAGCAGCCTACTGGTGGGGGCCCTCTCCTACAATGAGCAGTTCTTC. Amino acids: CASSLLVGALSYNEQFF.

This clone was seen more than once but under ten times. This chain connects TRBV6-6 to TRBJ1-1; unclear D gene. Germline V lookup: CDR1 MNHNY, CDR2 SVGAGI (reference sequence). V lost 0 bases and J 6 bases, leaving 11 bases between the germline ends. The CDR3 sequence is 14 residues long. CDR3 nucleotides: TGTGCCAGCAGTTACTCGCGAGGGTCGGCTGAAGCTTTCTTT. This translates into CASSYSRGSAEAFF.